What follows are 5 T cell receptor beta chains derived from one specimen sequenced in a study of blood T cell repertoires in COVID-19. Here immunoSEQ multiplex PCR was the method, and the copy in TCRdb shows in-frame clones only, minus some. The sample includes 90,000 to 150,000 clones, around four fifths of them seen just once. The sample consisted of peripheral blood. The source of these receptors is a human donor in a cohort sampled during active COVID-19.

This chain connects TRBV12-5 to TRBJ1-1; D is unclear. Germline loops: CDR1 LGHNT, CDR2 FRNRAP. This CDR3 is built from 14 residues. Trimming removed 6 bases from V and 4 bases from J, with 15 bases in between. CDR3 loop: CASGEIGDPTEAFF. The CDR3 coding sequence is TGTGCTAGTGGGGAAATTGGAGACCCCACTGAAGCTTTCTTT.

In this sample, this clone turned up many times. This chain uses TRBV2 with TRBJ2-7; perhaps TRBD2 as D (5 bases). The CDR3 is made up of 12 amino acids. CDR1 is SNHLY and CDR2 is FYNNEI in the germline V gene. V gave up 4 bases and J gave up 5 bases, with 9 bases separating them. This CDR3 reads CASSAYGDEQYF. Here the CDR3 DNA reads TGTGCCAGCAGTGCTTACGGGGACGAGCAGTACTTC. Full variable domain (rest looked up from reference TRBV2 and TRBJ2-7): EPEVTQTPSHQVTQMGQEVILRCVPISNHLYFYWYRQILGQKVEFLVSFYNNEISEKSEIFDDQFSVERPDGSNFTLKIRSTKLEDSAMYFCASSAYGDEQYFGPGTRLTVT.

The chain joins TRBV6-5 to TRBJ2-7; 11 bases agree with TRBD2. The CDR3 covers 14 residues. Germline values: CDR1 MNHEY, CDR2 SVGAGI. Trimming took 8 bases from V and 4 from J; bases not matched to a gene: 7. This CDR3 reads CASQSSGGVYEQYF. The CDR3 region has the DNA TGTGCCAGCCAGAGTAGCGGGGGGGTGTACGAGCAGTACTTC.

The chain recombines TRBV13 with TRBJ2-3; 8 nucleotides line up with TRBD2. V dropped 4 bases and J dropped 1; count of bases not matched to a gene: 4. The germline V gene has CDR1 PRHDT and CDR2 FYEKMQ (reference sequence). This CDR3 comprises 15 residues. Written as DNA, the CDR3 is TGTGCCAGCAGCTCGGGGGGGGGCGGCACAGATACGCAGTATTTT. Its protein is CASSSGGGGTDTQYF.

This clone was found once. V is TRBV29-1 and J is TRBJ1-1; 11 bases match TRBD1. This CDR3 region has 14 residues. The germline V gene has CDR1 SQVTM and CDR2 ANQGSEA. Trimming removed 7 bases from V and 4 bases from J; junction bases left unmatched: 8. The CDR3 protein is CSAGMGQGGTEAFF. The CDR3 DNA reads TGCAGCGCGGGGATGGGACAGGGGGGCACTGAAGCTTTCTTT.